The clone carrying this T cell receptor (beta chain) was detected a few times. Its antigen is not known. The TCR library protocol attached unique molecular identifiers to the individual cDNA molecules. TCRdb independently ran MiXCR on the 5' RACE reads; one entry per CDR3 protein. The sample lists more than 70,000 distinct CDR3 sequences, roughly 12% occurring once. The CDR3 sequence is 15 residues long. The junction had 15 bases not matched to a gene; V was cut back by 4 bases and J by 10 bases. Germline CDR1 reads SGHKS; CDR2 reads YYEKEE (reference sequence). The data stem from a study of early T cells in non-severe SARS-CoV-2 infection. The overall study: Bulk RNA from unsorted whole blood was sequenced; chains were unpaired. Broader study findings: Clonotype matching in VDJdb favored anti-spike CD8 responses and did not capture private and CD4 specificities.

The sequence derives from an adult who was a healthcare worker with PCR-confirmed SARS-CoV-2 infection or an uninfected control (not recorded which). The chain uses TRBV5-5 and TRBJ2-7, with TRBD1 identical over 9 bases. The sequenced sample was whole blood, obtained at baseline. CDR3 sequence (DNA): TGTGCCAGCAGCCCGCCCGGACAGGGGCATCGAGGCCAGTACTTC. This gives the protein CASSPPGQGHRGQYF.